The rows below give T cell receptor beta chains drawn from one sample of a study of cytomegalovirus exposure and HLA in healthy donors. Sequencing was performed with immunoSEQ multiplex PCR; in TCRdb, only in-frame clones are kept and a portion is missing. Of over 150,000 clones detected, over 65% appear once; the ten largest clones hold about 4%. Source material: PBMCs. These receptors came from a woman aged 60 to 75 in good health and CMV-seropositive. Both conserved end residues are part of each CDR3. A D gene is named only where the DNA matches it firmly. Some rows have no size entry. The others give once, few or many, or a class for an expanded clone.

CDR3aa: CASSILREGNYGYTF
CDR3nt: TGTGCCAGCAGCATCCTCAGGGAGGGCAACTATGGCTACACCTTC
abundance: few
j_gene: TRBJ1-2
v_gene: TRBV2
d_gene: -

CDR3aa: CASSLPRREKLFF
CDR3nt: TGTGCCAGCAGCTTACCTCGTCGGGAAAAACTGTTTTTT
abundance: few
j_gene: TRBJ1-4
v_gene: TRBV7-2
d_gene: -

CDR3aa: CASSPRGGGEKLFF
CDR3nt: TGTGCCAGCAGCCCCCGGGGGGGTGGGGAAAAACTGTTTTTT
abundance: -
j_gene: TRBJ1-4
v_gene: TRBV7-8
d_gene: -

CDR3aa: CASREGTANYGYTF
CDR3nt: TGTGCCAGCAGAGAAGGGACAGCTAACTATGGCTACACCTTC
abundance: -
j_gene: TRBJ1-2
v_gene: TRBV7-2
d_gene: TRBD1

CDR3aa: CASSHMYGYTF
CDR3nt: TGTGCCAGTAGTCACATGTATGGCTACACCTTC
abundance: once
j_gene: TRBJ1-2
v_gene: TRBV19
d_gene: -

CDR3aa: CARSLLDREYEQYF
CDR3nt: TGTGCCAGAAGCTTGTTGGACAGGGAATACGAGCAGTACTTC
abundance: -
j_gene: TRBJ2-7
v_gene: TRBV5-3
d_gene: TRBD1

CDR3aa: CASSLAGAVYNEQFF
CDR3nt: TGTGCCAGCAGCTTAGCTGGGGCCGTATACAATGAGCAGTTCTTC
abundance: -
j_gene: TRBJ2-1
v_gene: TRBV7-2
d_gene: -

CDR3aa: CALASGYTGELFF
CDR3nt: TGTGCCCTGGCTAGCGGGTACACCGGGGAGCTGTTTTTT
abundance: -
j_gene: TRBJ2-2
v_gene: TRBV28
d_gene: TRBD2

CDR3aa: CASSSGTETYEQYF
CDR3nt: TGTGCCAGCAGTTCCGGGACAGAGACCTACGAGCAGTACTTC
abundance: -
j_gene: TRBJ2-7
v_gene: TRBV6-5
d_gene: TRBD1

CDR3aa: CASSPLDVTGSSGANVLTF
CDR3nt: TGTGCCAGCTCACCACTGGATGTAACAGGCTCCTCTGGGGCCAACGTCCTGACTTTC
abundance: -
j_gene: TRBJ2-6
v_gene: TRBV18
d_gene: -

CDR3aa: CASSQPPRGRYEQYF
CDR3nt: TGTGCCAGCAGCCAACCCCCCAGGGGAAGGTACGAGCAGTACTTC
abundance: -
j_gene: TRBJ2-7
v_gene: TRBV11-2
d_gene: -

CDR3aa: CASSIVSDTQYF
CDR3nt: TGTGCCAGTAGTATTGTGTCGGATACGCAGTATTTT
abundance: -
j_gene: TRBJ2-3
v_gene: TRBV19
d_gene: -

CDR3aa: CASSPGGATTNEKLFF
CDR3nt: TGTGCCAGCAGCCCCGGGGGGGCGACAACTAATGAAAAACTGTTTTTT
abundance: -
j_gene: TRBJ1-4
v_gene: TRBV9
d_gene: -

CDR3aa: CASSLALRQLSSYNSPLHF
CDR3nt: TGTGCCAGCAGCTTAGCGCTAAGACAGCTAAGCTCCTATAATTCACCCCTCCACTTT
abundance: -
j_gene: TRBJ1-6
v_gene: TRBV7-9
d_gene: -

CDR3aa: CASSERGTGANVLTF
CDR3nt: TGTGCCAGCAGCGAGAGGGGGACTGGGGCCAACGTCCTGACTTTC
abundance: -
j_gene: TRBJ2-6
v_gene: TRBV6-1
d_gene: -

CDR3aa: CASSLSAGLAKNIQYF
CDR3nt: TGTGCCAGCAGCTTATCTGCGGGTCTAGCCAAAAACATTCAGTACTTC
abundance: -
j_gene: TRBJ2-4
v_gene: TRBV11-3
d_gene: -

CDR3aa: CASSLDHGTYEQYF
CDR3nt: TGTGCCAGCAGCTTGGATCACGGGACCTACGAGCAGTACTTC
abundance: few
j_gene: TRBJ2-7
v_gene: TRBV5-4
d_gene: -

CDR3aa: CASSLGTGGEQFF
CDR3nt: TGTGCCAGCAGCTTGGGGACCGGGGGTGAGCAGTTCTTC
abundance: -
j_gene: TRBJ2-1
v_gene: TRBV5-6
d_gene: -

CDR3aa: CASSLTGGLATYEQYF
CDR3nt: TGTGCCAGCAGCTTAACCGGCGGTCTAGCGACGTACGAGCAGTACTTC
abundance: -
j_gene: TRBJ2-7
v_gene: TRBV7-3
d_gene: -

CDR3aa: CASSYSRQGQETQYF
CDR3nt: TGTGCCAGCAGTTACTCGCGACAGGGCCAAGAGACCCAGTACTTC
abundance: -
j_gene: TRBJ2-5
v_gene: TRBV6-5
d_gene: TRBD1

CDR3aa: CASSSPDAGGPLEQYF
CDR3nt: TGTGCCAGCAGTTCCCCTGATGCGGGGGGGCCCCTCGAGCAGTACTTC
abundance: -
j_gene: TRBJ2-7
v_gene: TRBV28
d_gene: TRBD2

CDR3aa: CASSLGLSTDTQYF
CDR3nt: TGTGCCAGCAGCTTAGGTCTAAGCACAGATACGCAGTATTTT
abundance: -
j_gene: TRBJ2-3
v_gene: TRBV7-9
d_gene: -

CDR3aa: CASSPGPVNSPLHF
CDR3nt: TGTGCCAGCAGTCCTGGGCCGGTTAATTCACCCCTCCACTTT
abundance: -
j_gene: TRBJ1-6
v_gene: TRBV27
d_gene: -

CDR3aa: CASTREIPSYEQYF
CDR3nt: TGTGCCAGCACCCGCGAGATCCCCTCCTACGAGCAGTACTTC
abundance: -
j_gene: TRBJ2-7
v_gene: TRBV2
d_gene: -

CDR3aa: CAGSGGKETQYF
CDR3nt: TGTGCCGGATCAGGGGGCAAAGAGACCCAGTACTTC
abundance: -
j_gene: TRBJ2-5
v_gene: TRBV7-9
d_gene: TRBD1

CDR3aa: CASSVAGDRAFRGQPQHF
CDR3nt: TGTGCCAGCAGCGTAGCAGGGGACAGGGCCTTCAGGGGTCAGCCCCAGCATTTT
abundance: -
j_gene: TRBJ1-5
v_gene: TRBV9
d_gene: TRBD1

CDR3aa: CASSLGTRQAYQETQYF
CDR3nt: TGCGCCAGCAGCTTGGGCACAAGACAGGCGTACCAAGAGACCCAGTACTTC
abundance: -
j_gene: TRBJ2-5
v_gene: TRBV5-1
d_gene: -

CDR3aa: CASMLADTQYF
CDR3nt: TGTGCCAGCATGCTAGCGGATACGCAGTATTTT
abundance: -
j_gene: TRBJ2-3
v_gene: TRBV2
d_gene: -

CDR3aa: CASSYFRTPTYEQYF
CDR3nt: TGTGCCAGCAGCTATTTTAGGACACCGACCTACGAGCAGTACTTC
abundance: -
j_gene: TRBJ2-7
v_gene: TRBV7-2
d_gene: -

CDR3aa: CASSVGSSGYGYTF
CDR3nt: TGTGCCAGCAGCGTAGGATCCTCAGGGTATGGCTACACCTTC
abundance: -
j_gene: TRBJ1-2
v_gene: TRBV9
d_gene: -

CDR3aa: CASSQGRATYNEQFF
CDR3nt: TGCGCCAGCAGCCAAGGGCGGGCGACCTACAATGAGCAGTTCTTC
abundance: -
j_gene: TRBJ2-1
v_gene: TRBV4-3
d_gene: -

CDR3aa: CASSFQGRGYTF
CDR3nt: TGTGCCAGCAGCTTTCAGGGCCGAGGCTACACCTTC
abundance: once
j_gene: TRBJ1-2
v_gene: TRBV7-2
d_gene: -

CDR3aa: CASVAGGYNEQFF
CDR3nt: TGTGCCAGCGTCGCGGGAGGATACAATGAGCAGTTCTTC
abundance: -
j_gene: TRBJ2-1
v_gene: TRBV28
d_gene: TRBD2

CDR3aa: CASSLATGRLTYNEQFF
CDR3nt: TGCGCCAGCAGCTTGGCCACAGGGAGATTGACCTACAATGAGCAGTTCTTC
abundance: once
j_gene: TRBJ2-1
v_gene: TRBV5-1
d_gene: -

CDR3aa: CASSVAGTGAVMQYF
CDR3nt: TGTGCCAGCAGCGTAGCGGGGACAGGGGCTGTCATGCAGTATTTT
abundance: -
j_gene: TRBJ2-3
v_gene: TRBV9
d_gene: TRBD1

CDR3aa: CASSILSQESIGYTF
CDR3nt: TGTGCCAGTAGTATTCTGTCACAGGAGTCGATAGGCTACACCTTC
abundance: -
j_gene: TRBJ1-2
v_gene: TRBV19
d_gene: -

CDR3aa: CASSLTGLGTGGTEAFF
CDR3nt: TGTGCCAGCAGCTTAACGGGCCTTGGGACAGGAGGAACTGAAGCTTTCTTT
abundance: once
j_gene: TRBJ1-1
v_gene: TRBV7-3
d_gene: TRBD1

CDR3aa: CASSYGRGQFYEQYF
CDR3nt: TGTGCCAGTAGTTACGGGAGGGGACAATTCTACGAGCAGTACTTC
abundance: -
j_gene: TRBJ2-7
v_gene: TRBV27
d_gene: TRBD2

CDR3aa: CASSVRSGGNEQFF
CDR3nt: TGTGCCAGCAGCGTGCGTAGCGGGGGCAATGAGCAGTTCTTC
abundance: -
j_gene: TRBJ2-1
v_gene: TRBV9
d_gene: TRBD2

CDR3aa: CASSQQGNTEAFF
CDR3nt: TGTGCCAGCAGTCAGCAGGGGAACACTGAAGCTTTCTTT
abundance: -
j_gene: TRBJ1-1
v_gene: TRBV6-5
d_gene: -

CDR3aa: CASSEGPGSYSQPQHF
CDR3nt: TGTGCCAGCAGTGAAGGCCCGGGAAGTTATAGTCAGCCCCAGCATTTT
abundance: -
j_gene: TRBJ1-5
v_gene: TRBV6-1
d_gene: -

CDR3aa: CASSLTGDGYTF
CDR3nt: TGTGCCAGCAGTTTGACAGGGGATGGCTACACCTTC
abundance: -
j_gene: TRBJ1-2
v_gene: TRBV27
d_gene: TRBD1

CDR3aa: CASSPSSGGQSGKTQYF
CDR3nt: TGTGCCAGCAGCCCTTCTAGCGGGGGGCAATCTGGGAAGACCCAGTACTTC
abundance: -
j_gene: TRBJ2-5
v_gene: TRBV7-7
d_gene: TRBD2